Following are 16 T cell receptor beta chains from one sample sequenced in a study of T-cell memory formation after mild COVID-19. TCRdb re-called the 5' RACE reads through MiXCR, storing one row per CDR3 protein. The sample has more than 100,000 distinct CDR3 sequences, about 5.9% seen once. Sequenced: PBMCs or a T cell subset sorted from them (not recorded which). These receptors all stem from an adult woman who had mild COVID-19 (a few samples of this study predate the infection). Cell type and time point are not known.

The rearrangement links TRBV14 to TRBJ1-3, with D unresolved. This CDR3 comprises 15 residues. Trimming removed 0 bases at V and 3 bases at J, with 9 bases between. Germline CDR1 is SGHDN and CDR2 is FVKESK. CDR3 nucleotide sequence: TGTGCCAGCAGCCAAGATCCCGCTGATGGAAACACCATATATTTT. It yields the protein CASSQDPADGNTIYF. The full variable domain, in which reference TRBV14 and TRBJ1-3 provide the parts outside the CDR3, is EAGVTQFPSHSVIEKGQTVTLRCDPISGHDNLYWYRRVMGKEIKFLLHFVKESKQDESGMPNNRFLAERTGGTYSTLKVQPAELEDSGVYFCASSQDPADGNTIYFGEGSWLTVV.

This clonotype was seen repeatedly, ten times or more. The chain has TRBV5-1 and TRBJ2-3, with 7 bases identical to TRBD1. V dropped 5 bases and J dropped 1; count of bases not matched to a gene: 10. The CDR3 is 16 residues long. Per the germline V gene, CDR1 is SGHRS and CDR2 is YFSETQ. CDR3 bases: TGCGCCAGCAGTTTAGCAGGGGGATTAGGCACAGATACGCAGTATTTT. It yields the protein CASSLAGGLGTDTQYF.

This clonotype was detected a few times. The rearrangement uses TRBV12-3 or TRBV12-4 and TRBJ2-5; 9 nucleotides agree with TRBD2. The CDR3 runs to 14 residues. The trim removed 3 bases at V and 2 bases at J, leaving 1 base unmatched. Written as DNA, the CDR3 is TGTGCCAGCAGTTTCAGCGGGGGGCAAGAGACCCAGTACTTC. Translating gives CASSFSGGQETQYF.

At least ten counts were recorded for this clonotype. CDR3 residues: CASSLDRVGTDTQYF. The DNA for the CDR3 is TGTGCCAGCAGCCTGGACAGGGTTGGCACAGATACGCAGTATTTT. V gene TRBV13 combines with J gene TRBJ2-3, with 8 bases that match TRBD1. This CDR3 is 15 amino acids long. After removal of 5 bases from V and 1 base from J, the junction contained 5 bases not matched to a gene. Germline loops: CDR1 PRHDT, CDR2 FYEKMQ (reference sequence).

This clonotype was recorded a few times. The rearrangement joins TRBV12-3 or TRBV12-4 to TRBJ2-7, with D maybe TRBD2 (6 bases). CDR3 length: 15 amino acids. Deletions cut 5 bases from V and 0 bases from J, with 14 bases between. CDR3 DNA: TGTGCCAGCAGTCCCTATGGGGGGTACTCCTACGAGCAGTACTTC. This codes for CASSPYGGYSYEQYF.

V is TRBV20-1 and J is TRBJ2-7; 14 nucleotides align to TRBD2. CDR3 length: 15 residues. Losses at the gene ends were 0 bases for V and 9 bases for J; bases not matched to a gene: 7. The V gene's germline CDR1 is DFQATT and CDR2 SNEGSKA (reference sequence). The CDR3 protein is CSARDPPGLAGVQYF. The CDR3 nucleotides read TGCAGTGCTAGAGACCCCCCGGGACTAGCGGGGGTGCAGTACTTC.

The J gene is TRBJ1-1, the V gene TRBV7-2, with a possible D match to TRBD1 (6 bases). The CDR3 loop spans 13 amino acids. CDR1 and CDR2 (germline): SGHTA, FQGNSA. The V end was cut by 5 bases, the J end by 8 bases, with 15 bases between. This chain's CDR3 is CASSAQQGFEAFF. The DNA for the CDR3 is TGTGCCAGCAGCGCCCAACAGGGATTCGAAGCTTTCTTT.

The rearrangement uses TRBV24-1 and TRBJ2-1; the match to TRBD2 covers 9 bases. CDR1 is KGHDR, CDR2 SFDVKD, per germline. This CDR3 is 16 amino acids long. V lost 2 bases, J lost 7 bases, and 8 bases stayed unmatched. CDR3 region: CATSDSIAGVGNEQFF. The CDR3 region has the DNA TGTGCCACCAGTGATTCTATAGCGGGAGTGGGTAATGAGCAGTTCTTC.

J is TRBJ1-2 and V is TRBV6-1, with TRBD1 identical over 8 bases. J lost 4 bases, V lost 6 bases, and 4 bases had no gene match. The CDR3 sequence is 13 residues long. Germline CDR1 and CDR2: MNHNS and SASEGT. The CDR3 sequence is CASRDRGPYGYTF. The CDR3 DNA is TGTGCCAGCAGAGACAGGGGCCCCTATGGCTACACCTTC.

The table lists this clonotype with a few counts. The chain has TRBV20-1 and TRBJ1-6, with 7 bases identical to TRBD1. CDR3 length: 17 amino acids. J lost 0 bases, V lost 3 bases, and 8 bases had no gene match. Germline CDR1 reads DFQATT; CDR2 reads SNEGSKA (reference sequence). The CDR3 bases are TGCAGTGCTAGGGCGACAGGGATCAGCTCCTATAATTCACCCCTCCACTTT. Translation gives CSARATGISSYNSPLHF.

Ten or more counts support this clonotype. The chain uses TRBV9 and TRBJ1-4; the D gene is possibly TRBD1 (6 bases). This CDR3 is 16 amino acids long. V lost 4 bases to trimming and J lost 0 bases, with 13 bases between them. Germline loops: CDR1 SGDLS, CDR2 YYNGEE. The CDR3 coding sequence is TGTGCCAGCAGCCTCGGACAGCCCGCAACTAATGAAAAACTGTTTTTT. Protein sequence: CASSLGQPATNEKLFF.

This clonotype has just a few counts. The DNA for the CDR3 is TGTGCCAGCTCACCACTGTCAAGTAGCGGGGGGGCTCGAGCCTACAATGAGCAGTTCTTC. Its protein product is CASSPLSSSGGARAYNEQFF. This chain connects TRBV18 to TRBJ2-1, with 11 nucleotides matching TRBD2. V dropped 1 base and J dropped 2; count of bases not matched to a gene: 13. Germline V lookup: CDR1 KGHSH, CDR2 LQKENI. The length of the CDR3 is 20 residues.

The chain employs TRBV6-5 and TRBJ2-3; possibly TRBD1 for D (5 bases). Trimming shortened V by 4 bases and J by 3 bases, and 14 bases separated the two germline ends. The CDR3 runs to 15 residues. Looked up from germline, CDR1 is MNHEY and CDR2 is SVGAGI. In DNA, the CDR3 is TGTGCCAGCAGTTCGAGAAGGGGTTATACAGATACGCAGTATTTT. Protein sequence: CASSSRRGYTDTQYF.

Only a few counts were recorded for this clonotype. The chain uses TRBV5-6 and TRBJ2-7, with D possibly TRBD2 on 7 matching bases. The CDR3 consists of 17 residues. Germline V gives CDR1 SGHDT, CDR2 YYEEEE. V lost 2 bases and J 0 bases, leaving 18 bases between the germline ends. CDR3 in DNA: TGTGCCAGCAGCTTCTCTCCCGGGGGGCGGAGCTCCTACGAGCAGTACTTC. It is translated as CASSFSPGGRSSYEQYF. The full variable domain, in which reference TRBV5-6 and TRBJ2-7 provide the parts outside the CDR3, is DAGVTQSPTHLIKTRGQQVTLRCSPKSGHDTVSWYQQALGQGPQFIFQYYEEEERQRGNFPDRFSGHQFPNYSSELNVNALLLGDSALYLCASSFSPGGRSSYEQYFGPGTRLTVT.

This clonotype was seen at least ten times. This chain joins TRBV7-6 and TRBJ2-3; D call uncertain. The CDR3 contains 15 residues. Germline lookup yields CDR1 SGHVS and CDR2 FNYEAQ. Trimming took off 1 base at V and 3 bases at J, with 11 bases between the two ends. For the CDR3, the DNA is TGTGCCAGCAGCTTAGAGACCTTTGCGACAGATACGCAGTATTTT. Translation gives CASSLETFATDTQYF.

The chain recombines TRBV20-1 with TRBJ1-2; no clear D gene. The germline V gene encodes CDR1 DFQATT and CDR2 SNEGSKA (reference sequence). Deletions cut 5 bases from V and 10 bases from J, with 14 bases between. The length of the CDR3 is 11 residues. CDR3 residues: CSARTDVDYTF. In DNA, the CDR3 is TGCAGTGCTCGGACGGACGTGGACTACACCTTC.